This T cell receptor (beta chain) was profiled in a study of blood T cell repertoires in COVID-19. The wider study: Specimens from acute and convalescent COVID-19 originated in the United States, Italy and Spain. Sources were T cells, B-cell-depleted T cells, or PBMCs; the material itself was cDNA or gDNA.

CDR3 length: 15 residues. Trimming cost V 4 bases and J 3 bases; bases outside gene matches: 9. Per the germline V gene, CDR1 is SGDLS and CDR2 is YYNGEE. Clones were sequenced by immunoSEQ multiplex PCR, and TCRdb holds only the in-frame ones, with some missing. This table has about 14,000 clones, approximately 80% appearing once. The chain has TRBV9 and TRBJ1-2; 7 bases agree with TRBD1. The clonotype was recovered from a human donor in a cohort sampled during active COVID-19. Sequenced sample: peripheral blood. The CDR3 DNA is TGTGCCAGCAGCACCGGGACAGTTGTAGACTATGGCTACACCTTC. It yields the protein CASSTGTVVDYGYTF.